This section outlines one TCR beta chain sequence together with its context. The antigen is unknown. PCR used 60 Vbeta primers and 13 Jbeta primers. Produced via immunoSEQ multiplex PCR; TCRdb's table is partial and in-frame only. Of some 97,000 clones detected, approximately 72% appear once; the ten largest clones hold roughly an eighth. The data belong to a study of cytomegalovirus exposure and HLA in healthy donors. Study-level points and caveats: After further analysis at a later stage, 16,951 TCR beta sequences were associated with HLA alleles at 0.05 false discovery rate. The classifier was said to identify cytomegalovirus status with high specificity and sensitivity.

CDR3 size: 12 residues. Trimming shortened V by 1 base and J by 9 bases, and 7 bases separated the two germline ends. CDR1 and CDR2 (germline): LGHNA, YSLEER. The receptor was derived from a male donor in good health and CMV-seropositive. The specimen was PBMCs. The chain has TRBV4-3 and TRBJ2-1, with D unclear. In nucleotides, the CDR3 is TGCGCCAGCAGCCAAGGGTTCGGTGAGCAGTTCTTC. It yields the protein CASSQGFGEQFF.